This paragraph covers one T cell receptor beta chain sequence. Its antigen is as yet unknown. The data belong to a study of cytomegalovirus exposure and HLA in healthy donors. Amplification used 60 Vbeta primers and 13 Jbeta primers. The table came from immunoSEQ multiplex PCR; TCRdb's copy has only in-frame clones and leaves some out. Among some 110,000 clones listed, around 80% were seen once. General study results and limits: Clonal expansion, a later analysis showed, was greater in HLA-associated TCR beta chains than in equally common others. For most subjects, TCR beta sequences were reported to predict HLA-A and HLA-B alleles with accuracy. In a later analysis, TCR beta V- and J-gene trimming was associated with a missense DCLRE1C variant.

The receptor comes from a woman aged 60 to 75 in good health and CMV-seropositive. The sequenced material came from PBMCs.

The CDR3 region has the DNA TGTGCCAGCAGCTTAGCGCTCGGTAGCCATGAGCAGTTCTTC. Translated: CASSLALGSHEQFF. V usage is TRBV7-2 and J usage is TRBJ2-1; unclear D gene. Trimming left V 0 bases short and J 8 bases short, with 11 bases between. The germline CDR1 and CDR2 sequences are SGHTA and FQGNSA. The CDR3 is made up of 14 amino acids.